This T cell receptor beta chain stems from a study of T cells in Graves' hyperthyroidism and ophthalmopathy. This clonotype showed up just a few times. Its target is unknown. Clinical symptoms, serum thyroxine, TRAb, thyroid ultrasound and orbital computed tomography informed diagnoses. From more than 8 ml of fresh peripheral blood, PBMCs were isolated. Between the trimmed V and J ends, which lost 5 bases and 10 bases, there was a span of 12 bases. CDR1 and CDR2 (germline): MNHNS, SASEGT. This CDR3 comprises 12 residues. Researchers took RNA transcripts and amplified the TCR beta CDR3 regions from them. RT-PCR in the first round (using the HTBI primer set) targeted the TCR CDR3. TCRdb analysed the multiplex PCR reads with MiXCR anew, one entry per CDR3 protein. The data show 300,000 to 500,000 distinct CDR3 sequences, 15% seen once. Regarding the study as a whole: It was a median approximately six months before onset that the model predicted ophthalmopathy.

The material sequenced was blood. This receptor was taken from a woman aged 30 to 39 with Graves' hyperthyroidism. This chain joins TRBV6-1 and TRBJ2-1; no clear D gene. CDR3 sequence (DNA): TGTGCCAGCAGTACCCCTCCATGGGAGCAGTTCTTC. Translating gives CASSTPPWEQFF.